This T cell receptor (beta chain) was identified in a study of siplizumab effects on memory and regulatory T cells (dated by TCRdb to between 2018 and 2020). Context from the whole study: The study looked at the effect of siplizumab, an anti-CD2 antibody, on alloreactive T-cell subsets in allogeneic mixed lymphocyte reactions made from human PBMCs. The study at large found these results: A naive or memory phenotype could not be assigned to roughly 75-95% of proliferating CD4+ or CD8+ clones. Because sequences at frequencies below about 10^-5 were poorly captured, only a minor fraction of alloreactive clones could be mapped back to unstimulated subsets. In reactions with siplizumab, an average of 68.8% of mappable alloreactive CD4+ clones were Treg-derived, compared with about 27% in control reactions. Whether proliferating Tregs from siplizumab cultures actually had suppressive function was not functionally confirmed. Compared with memory T cells, unstimulated naive T cells appeared more diverse, and naive cells seemed to make a substantial contribution to the alloresponse. The cumulative frequency of alloreactive sequences traceable to unstimulated CD4+ memory T cells was significantly reduced by siplizumab.

The library was produced with the immunoSEQ multiplex PCR assay. Roughly 100,000 TCR templates per sample were assayed on the deep sequencing platform. Genomic DNA extracted from sorted T cells was the material used for TCRbeta CDR3 sequencing. In the paper's pipeline: The R programming language was used for the clonal analysis of the TCRbeta CDR3 data. Comparing unstimulated samples against CFSE-low samples taken after the reaction was how alloreactive CD4+ and CD8+ clones were defined. By matching sequences to the repertoires of sorted unstimulated Treg and non-Treg cells, each alloreactive CD4+ clone was assigned a regulatory or non-regulatory origin. TCRdb provides this immuneACCESS table in a form limited to in-frame rearrangements. Some clones are lacking; in checked studies, under half of them reflect an unresolved V gene, and why the rest are absent is not known. Clone size and V and J calls were adopted from that table, with D and trimming inferred from the DNA. This sample has some 100,000 clones in its table, and approximately 90% of those were observed once. The top ten clones comprise 0.65% to 0.8% of the sample.

Concerning this clone: Which antigen it targets is not known. Base qualities are missing; no much larger clone stands one base away.

Sorted unstimulated T cells and proliferating T cells recovered from mixed lymphocyte reactions were subjected to TCRbeta CDR3 sequencing. Fresh whole blood from about 10 HLA-typed healthy donors served as the source for isolating PBMCs. Unstimulated CD4+ regulatory T cells were FACS-sorted to map the origin of alloreactive clones. The CDR3, from cysteine to phenylalanine, totals 16 residues. CDR3 DNA only is kept here, 48 bases in frame from base 1. Looking up the germline V gene yields CDR1 SGHRS and CDR2 YFSETQ. Ends trimmed: V by 2 bases, J by 8 bases; bases unmatched to a gene: 10. The chain couples TRBV5-1 to TRBJ2-1; 10 of the junction bases match TRBD2. The sequenced sample was Tregs sorted from blood. The receptor was derived from a human donor in good health. The CDR3 region: CASSFIGAGGNHEQFF. At the DNA level, the sequence is TGCGCCAGCAGCTTCATAGGAGCGGGAGGGAACCATGAGCAGTTCTTC. Reference TRBV5-1 and TRBJ2-1 proteins supply the regions before and after the CDR3; the full variable domain is: KAGVTQTPRYLIKTRGQQVTLSCSPISGHRSVSWYQQTPGQGLQFLFEYFSETQRNKGNFPGRFSGRQFSNSRSEMNVSTLELGDSALYLCASSFIGAGGNHEQFFGPGTRLTVL.